This T cell receptor beta chain was retrieved from a study of shared clonotypes between healthy human individuals. In regard to this clone: Different DNA sequences within this sample yield the same CDR3.

The CDR3 runs 14 residues. The germline V gene encodes CDR1 MNHEY and CDR2 SMNVEV (reference sequence). V was clipped by 2 bases and J by 1 base, with 8 bases between them. Naive CD8 cells comprised CD45RO-negative, CCR7-positively selected cells, excluding terminally differentiated effector memory CD45RA+ cells. Every donor, a Caucasian adult, lived in Nashville, Tennessee. Generated by immunoSEQ multiplex PCR, the TCRdb table keeps only in-frame clones and is missing some. The table includes about 700,000 clones, about 91% detected once. The specimen was naive CD8+ T cells sorted from blood. This rearrangement joins TRBV27 to TRBJ1-1, with D possibly TRBD1 on 5 matching bases. The TCR was taken from a man between 25 and 39 years old in good health. The CDR3 nucleotides read TGTGCCAGCAGTTTAGGGGGGACGAACACTGAAGCTTTCTTT. Amino acids: CASSLGGTNTEAFF.